Described below is a single T cell receptor (beta chain) sequence and its context. The target antigen is unknown. One entry per CDR3 protein, called by TCRdb with MiXCR from the RACE reads. In the table there are about 160,000 distinct CDR3 sequences, about 27% of which are singletons. The data stem from a study of human T cells and chemical hapten exposure. The V and J ends lost 3 bases and 9 bases, in that order; junction bases with no gene match: 9. This CDR3 has 15 amino acids. The germline V gene encodes CDR1 KGHSH and CDR2 LQKENI. Overall study findings and caveats: Significantly greater numbers of large CDR3 similarity clusters came from expanded TCRs than from controls.

Time point indicated: patch test 3, about 24 weeks after DPC sensitization. Treatment indicated: therapeutic diphenylcyclopropenone sensitization with weekly scalp DPC. Donors were 18 to 70-year-old alopecia patients suitable for DPC. J is TRBJ2-1 and V is TRBV18, with 9 bases that match TRBD1. This clonotype originated in a woman aged 18-35 years with alopecia areata. Some clones in this sample may be carry-over from other donors' samples. The material sequenced was whole blood, taken in connection with sensitization to the hapten diphenylcyclopropenone (DPC). The CDR3 DNA sequence: TGTGCCAGCTCACCGACAGGGGGTGGTCGCAGTGAGCAGTTCTTC. Protein product: CASSPTGGGRSEQFF.